These 4 T cell receptor beta chains came from one sample sequenced in a study of shared clonotypes between healthy human individuals. Assay: immunoSEQ multiplex PCR; the TCRdb copy retains only in-frame clones and omits some. The sample records about half a million clones, 70% to 80% being singletons. Sample: PBMCs. The receptors originated from a woman in her thirties or forties in good health. Some clones in this sample may be carry-over from other donors' samples.

This chain connects TRBV5-6 to TRBJ2-3, with D unclear. This CDR3 spans 13 amino acids. CDR1 is SGHDT, CDR2 YYEEEE, per germline. Trimming took 4 bases from V and 3 from J, leaving 9 bases between them. Here the CDR3 DNA reads TGTGCCAGCAGCCCGGAGAGAACAGATACGCAGTATTTT. This codes for CASSPERTDTQYF.

The chain is built from TRBV15 and TRBJ2-7; TRBD1 might be the D (6 bases). Germline-derived CDR1 and CDR2 are LNHNV and YYDKDF (reference sequence). The CDR3 is made up of 15 amino acids. Trimming took 0 bases from V and 2 from J, leaving 11 bases between them. CDR3: CATSRDRTGTYEQYF. The CDR3 nucleotides read TGTGCCACCAGCAGAGATCGCACAGGGACCTACGAGCAGTACTTC.

This clone was counted only a few times. The rearrangement joins TRBV30 to TRBJ2-1, with 9 positions matching TRBD2. CDR1 and CDR2 (germline): GTSNPN, SVGIG (reference sequence). V lost 3 bases to trimming and J lost 3 bases; unmatched junction nucleotides: 6. The CDR3 totals 15 residues. The CDR3 DNA sequence: TGTGCCTGGAGATTCGGGACTAGCCTCTACAATGAGCAGTTCTTC. Translated, it gives CAWRFGTSLYNEQFF. The complete variable domain, with remaining parts taken from reference TRBV30 and TRBJ2-1, reads SQTIHQWPATLVQPVGSPLSLECTVEGTSNPNLYWYRQAAGRGLQLLFYSVGIGQISSEVPQNLSASRPQDRQFILSSKKLLLSDSGFYLCAWRFGTSLYNEQFFGPGTRLTVL.

In this sample, this clone turned up once. For the CDR3, the DNA is TGTGCCTGCGACTGGGTCGACAATTCACCCCTCCACTTT. Protein product: CACDWVDNSPLHF. V gene TRBV30 combines with J gene TRBJ1-6, with D hard to call. Germline V gene data show CDR1 as GTSNPN and CDR2 as SVGIG (reference sequence). This CDR3 is 13 amino acids long. V gave up 6 bases and J gave up 7 bases, with 13 bases separating them. The entire variable domain, with the rest obtained from reference TRBV30 and TRBJ1-6, is as follows: SQTIHQWPATLVQPVGSPLSLECTVEGTSNPNLYWYRQAAGRGLQLLFYSVGIGQISSEVPQNLSASRPQDRQFILSSKKLLLSDSGFYLCACDWVDNSPLHFGNGTRLTVT.